This T cell receptor (beta chain) was captured by sequencing in a study of OX40 agonist ivuxolimab in advanced cancers. Overall study context: Ivuxolimab was delivered to patients intravenously every 2 weeks at doses spanning 0.01 to 10 mg/kg. Enrollees could have had prior anti-PD-1, anti-PD-L1 or anti-CTLA-4 therapy, which around 43% had received.

Germline-derived CDR1 and CDR2 are KGHSH and LQKENI. The CDR3 consists of 11 residues. V was cut by 4 bases and J by 3 bases, with 3 bases left in between. The data were produced by immunoSEQ multiplex PCR, yet TCRdb's version contains in-frame clones alone and is incomplete. The sample contains around 69,000 clones, about 88% of which appear only once. This chain connects TRBV18 to TRBJ2-5, with D hard to call. This receptor was taken from an adult with an advanced solid tumor such as melanoma, head and neck, liver or kidney cancer. The specimen comprised CD4+ or CD8+ T cells sorted from blood, sampled in a trial of the OX40 agonist ivuxolimab. CDR3 nucleotides: TGTGCCAGCTCACTGAAAGAGACCCAGTACTTC. Protein: CASSLKETQYF.